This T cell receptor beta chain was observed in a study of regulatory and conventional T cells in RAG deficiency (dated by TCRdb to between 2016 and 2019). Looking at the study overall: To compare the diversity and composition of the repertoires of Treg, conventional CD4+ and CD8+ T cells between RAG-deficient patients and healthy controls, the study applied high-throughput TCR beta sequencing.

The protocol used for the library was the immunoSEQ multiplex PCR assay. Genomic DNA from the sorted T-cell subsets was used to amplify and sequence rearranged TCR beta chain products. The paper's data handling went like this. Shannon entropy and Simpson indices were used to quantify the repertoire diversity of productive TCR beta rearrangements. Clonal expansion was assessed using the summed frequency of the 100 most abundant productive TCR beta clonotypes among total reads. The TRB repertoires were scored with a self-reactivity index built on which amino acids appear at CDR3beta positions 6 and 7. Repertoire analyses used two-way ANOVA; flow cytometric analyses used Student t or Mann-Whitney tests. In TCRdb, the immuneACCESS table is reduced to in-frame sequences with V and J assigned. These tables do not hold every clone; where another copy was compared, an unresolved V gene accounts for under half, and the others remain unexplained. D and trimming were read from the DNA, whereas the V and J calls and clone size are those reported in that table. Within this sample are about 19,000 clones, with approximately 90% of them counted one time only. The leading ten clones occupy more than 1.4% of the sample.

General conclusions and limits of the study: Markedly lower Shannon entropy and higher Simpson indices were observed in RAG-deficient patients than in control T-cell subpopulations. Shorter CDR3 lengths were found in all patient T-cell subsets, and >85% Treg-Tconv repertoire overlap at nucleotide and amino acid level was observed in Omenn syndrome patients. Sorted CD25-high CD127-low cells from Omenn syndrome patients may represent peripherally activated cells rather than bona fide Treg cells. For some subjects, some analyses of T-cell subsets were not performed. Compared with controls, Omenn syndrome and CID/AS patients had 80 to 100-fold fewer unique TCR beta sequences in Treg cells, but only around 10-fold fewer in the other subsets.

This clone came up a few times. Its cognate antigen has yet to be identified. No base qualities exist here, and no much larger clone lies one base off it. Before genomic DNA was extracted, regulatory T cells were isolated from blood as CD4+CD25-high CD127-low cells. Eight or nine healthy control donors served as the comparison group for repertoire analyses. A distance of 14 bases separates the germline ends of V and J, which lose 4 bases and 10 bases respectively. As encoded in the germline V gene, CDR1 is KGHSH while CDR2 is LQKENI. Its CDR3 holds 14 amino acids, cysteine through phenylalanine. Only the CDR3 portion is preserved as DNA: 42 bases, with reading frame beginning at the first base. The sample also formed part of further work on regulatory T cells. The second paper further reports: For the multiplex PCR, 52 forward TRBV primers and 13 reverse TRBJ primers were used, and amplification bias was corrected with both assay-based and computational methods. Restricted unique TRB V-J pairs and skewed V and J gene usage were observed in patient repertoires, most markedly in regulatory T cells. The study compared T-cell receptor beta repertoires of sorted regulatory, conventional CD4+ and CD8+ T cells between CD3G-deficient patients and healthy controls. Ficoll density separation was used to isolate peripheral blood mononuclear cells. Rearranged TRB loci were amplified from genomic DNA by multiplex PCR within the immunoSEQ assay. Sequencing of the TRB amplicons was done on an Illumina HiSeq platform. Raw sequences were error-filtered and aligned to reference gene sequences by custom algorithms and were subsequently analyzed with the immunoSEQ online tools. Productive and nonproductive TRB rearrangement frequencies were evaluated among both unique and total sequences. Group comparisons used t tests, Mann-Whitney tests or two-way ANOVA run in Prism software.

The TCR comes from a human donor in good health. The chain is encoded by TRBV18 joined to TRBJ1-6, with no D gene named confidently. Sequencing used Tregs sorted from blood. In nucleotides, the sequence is TGTGCCAGCTCACAGGTCGCGCCGGGGTCACCCCTCCACTTT. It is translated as CASSQVAPGSPLHF.